This entry concerns a single TCR beta chain. Its antigen remains unidentified. This entry is derived from a study of T cell repertoires in cytomegalovirus infection. The V end was cut by 8 bases, the J end by 4 bases, with 11 bases between. CDR1 is SEHNR and CDR2 is FQNEAQ in the germline V gene (reference sequence). The CDR3 totals 13 residues. MiXCR, run by TCRdb on the reads, gives a single entry per CDR3 protein. The table has about 830,000 distinct CDR3 sequences, roughly 33% seen once; the top ten hold around 12%. General observations from the study: In two of eight donors, the top clonotype was HLA-C-restricted CMV-specific.

The J gene is TRBJ1-4, the V gene TRBV7-9; D is perhaps TRBD1 (5 bases). The specimen comprised cultured CD8+ T cells from PBMCs, sampled from culture after CMV antigen stimulation. This TCR derives from a human donor in good health (CMV status not recorded). Some clones in this sample may be carry-over from other donors' samples. CDR3 loop: CASDPGGNEKLFF. CDR3 DNA sequence: TGTGCCAGCGACCCCGGGGGTAATGAAAAACTGTTTTTT. Filled out from reference TRBV7-9 and TRBJ1-4, the complete variable domain reads DTGVSQNPRHKITKRGQNVTFRCDPISEHNRLYWYRQTLGQGPEFLTYFQNEAQLEKSRLLSDRFSAERPKGSFSTLEIQRTEQGDSAMYLCASDPGGNEKLFFGSGTQLSVL.